This T cell receptor (beta chain) was sequenced for a study of T cells in Graves' hyperthyroidism and ophthalmopathy. The CDR3 is 17 residues long. From germline, CDR1 is DFQATT and CDR2 SNEGSKA (reference sequence). The V segment lost 3 bases and the J segment 0 bases; nucleotides outside the gene matches: 10. The TCR beta CDR3 regions underwent amplification using RNA transcripts as the source. HTBI primers were used for first-round RT-PCR of the TCR CDR3. TCRdb reprocessed the multiplex PCR reads with MiXCR, giving one entry per CDR3 protein. Among 660,000 or so distinct CDR3 sequences listed, 45% were seen once.

Material for sequencing was peripheral blood or thyroid tissue (not recorded which). V gene TRBV20-1 combines with J gene TRBJ1-5, with TRBD1 matching 8 bases. The clonotype comes from an adult man with Graves' disease, either hyperthyroidism or ophthalmopathy (not recorded which). The CDR3 spells CSASLRGRTYSNQPQHF. CDR3 DNA: TGCAGTGCTAGCCTCAGGGGGCGGACATATAGCAATCAGCCCCAGCATTTT.